This T cell receptor beta chain was obtained from a study of blood T cell repertoires in COVID-19. Clones were read by immunoSEQ multiplex PCR, and TCRdb kept only the in-frame ones, dropping some. The table records hundreds of thousands of clones, around 87% of them present only once. This clone has a single count. One Seattle source followed patients from active infection through their disease course. V was trimmed by 11 bases and J by 4 bases, leaving 21 bases between them. This CDR3 has 15 amino acids. In germline, CDR1 is WSHSY, CDR2 SAAADI. The specimen sequenced was peripheral blood. The chain joins TRBV10-2 to TRBJ2-1; D might be TRBD2 (5 bases). The TCR sequence derives from a woman between 45 and 65 years old with COVID-19, enrolled during active disease. The CDR3 loop is CACRTLPDSYNEQFF. The CDR3 DNA is TGCGCCTGCCGGACCTTGCCGGACTCTTACAATGAGCAGTTCTTC.